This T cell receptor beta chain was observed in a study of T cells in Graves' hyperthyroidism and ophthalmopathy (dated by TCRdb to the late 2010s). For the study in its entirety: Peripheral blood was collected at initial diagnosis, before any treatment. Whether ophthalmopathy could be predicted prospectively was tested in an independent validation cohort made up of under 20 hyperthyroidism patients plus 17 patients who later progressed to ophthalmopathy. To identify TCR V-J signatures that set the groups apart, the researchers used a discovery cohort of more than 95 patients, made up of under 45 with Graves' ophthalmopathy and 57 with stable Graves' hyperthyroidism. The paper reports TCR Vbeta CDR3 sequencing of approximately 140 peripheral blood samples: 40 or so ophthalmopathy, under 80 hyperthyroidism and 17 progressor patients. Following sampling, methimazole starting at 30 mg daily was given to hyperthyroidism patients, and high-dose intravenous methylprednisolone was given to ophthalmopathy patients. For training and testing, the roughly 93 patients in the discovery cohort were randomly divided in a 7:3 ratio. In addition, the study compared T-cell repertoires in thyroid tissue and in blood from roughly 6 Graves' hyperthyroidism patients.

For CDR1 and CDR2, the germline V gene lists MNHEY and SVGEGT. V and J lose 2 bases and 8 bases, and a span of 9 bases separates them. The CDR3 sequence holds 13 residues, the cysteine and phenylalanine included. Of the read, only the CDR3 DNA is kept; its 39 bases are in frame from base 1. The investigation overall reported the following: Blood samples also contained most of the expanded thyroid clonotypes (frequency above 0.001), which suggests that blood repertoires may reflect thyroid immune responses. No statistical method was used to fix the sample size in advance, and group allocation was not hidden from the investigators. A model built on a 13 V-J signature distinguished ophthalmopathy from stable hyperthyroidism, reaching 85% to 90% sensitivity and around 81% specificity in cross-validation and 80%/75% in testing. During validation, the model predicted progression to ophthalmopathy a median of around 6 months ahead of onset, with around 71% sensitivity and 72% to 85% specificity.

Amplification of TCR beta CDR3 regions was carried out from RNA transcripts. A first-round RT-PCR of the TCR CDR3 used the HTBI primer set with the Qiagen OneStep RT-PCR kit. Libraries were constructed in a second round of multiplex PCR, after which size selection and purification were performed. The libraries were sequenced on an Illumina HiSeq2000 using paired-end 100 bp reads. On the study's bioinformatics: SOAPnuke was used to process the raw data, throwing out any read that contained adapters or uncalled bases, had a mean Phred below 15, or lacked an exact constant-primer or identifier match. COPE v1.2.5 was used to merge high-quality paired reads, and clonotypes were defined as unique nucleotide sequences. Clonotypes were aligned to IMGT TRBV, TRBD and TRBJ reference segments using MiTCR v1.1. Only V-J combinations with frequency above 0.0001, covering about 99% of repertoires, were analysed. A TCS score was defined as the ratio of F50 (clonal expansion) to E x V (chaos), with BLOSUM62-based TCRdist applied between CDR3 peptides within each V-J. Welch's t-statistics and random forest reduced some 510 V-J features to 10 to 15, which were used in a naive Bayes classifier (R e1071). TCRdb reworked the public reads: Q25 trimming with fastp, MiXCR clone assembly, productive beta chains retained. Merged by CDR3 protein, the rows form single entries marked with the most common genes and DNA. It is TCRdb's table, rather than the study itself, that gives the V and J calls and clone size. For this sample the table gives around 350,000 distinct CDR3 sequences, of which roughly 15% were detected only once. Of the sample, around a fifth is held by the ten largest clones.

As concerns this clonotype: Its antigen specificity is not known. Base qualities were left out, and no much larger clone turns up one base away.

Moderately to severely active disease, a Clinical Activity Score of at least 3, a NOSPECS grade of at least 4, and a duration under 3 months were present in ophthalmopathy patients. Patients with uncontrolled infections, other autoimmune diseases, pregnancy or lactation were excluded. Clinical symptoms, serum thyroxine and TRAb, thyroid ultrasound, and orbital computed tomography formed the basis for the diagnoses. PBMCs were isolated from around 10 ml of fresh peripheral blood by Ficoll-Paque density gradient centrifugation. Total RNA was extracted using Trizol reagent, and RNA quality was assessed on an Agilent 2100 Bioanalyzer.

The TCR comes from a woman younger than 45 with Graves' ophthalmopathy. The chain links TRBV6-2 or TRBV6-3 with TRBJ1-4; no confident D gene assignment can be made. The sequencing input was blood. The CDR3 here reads CASSYDSYEKLFF. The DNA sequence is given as TGTGCCAGCAGTTACGATTCCTACGAAAAACTGTTTTTT.